This T cell receptor beta chain was captured in a study of blood T cell repertoires in COVID-19. Study context: PBMCs, B-cell-depleted T cells, or T cells were the source of the cDNA or gDNA that made up the material.

Per the original data handling: Amplification of reference gene primers was used by the study to estimate nucleated cell counts. Clones were sequenced by immunoSEQ multiplex PCR, and TCRdb holds only the in-frame ones, with some missing. The D gene and trimming were derived from the DNA, and the V and J assignments and clone size from that table. Here the sample spans about 150,000 clones, over 60% being singletons. Germline V lookup: CDR1 KGHSH, CDR2 LQKENI. The CDR3 is 19 residues long. V was cut by 3 bases and J by 4 bases, with 25 bases left in between. Material: peripheral blood. The chain carries TRBV18 and TRBJ2-1, with D possibly matching TRBD2 (8 bases). This TCR was recovered from a woman over 75 with acute or convalescent COVID-19. The CDR3 coding sequence is TGTGCCAGCTCACCGAACACAGGGGATACTAGCGGAAGTTACAATGAGCAGTTCTTC. Translated, it gives CASSPNTGDTSGSYNEQFF.